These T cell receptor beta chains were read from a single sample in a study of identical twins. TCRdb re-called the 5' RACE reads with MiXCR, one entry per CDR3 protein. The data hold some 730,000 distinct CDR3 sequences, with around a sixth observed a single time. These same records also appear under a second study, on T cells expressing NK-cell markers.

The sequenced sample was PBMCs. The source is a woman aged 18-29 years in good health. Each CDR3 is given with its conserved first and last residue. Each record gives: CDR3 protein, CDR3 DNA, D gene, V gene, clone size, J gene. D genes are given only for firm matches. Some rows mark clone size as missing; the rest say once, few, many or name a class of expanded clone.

CATNPTSGRADTQYF | TGTGCCACCAACCCTACTAGCGGGAGGGCGGATACGCAGTATTTT | TRBD2 | TRBV7-8 | . | TRBJ2-3
CASRSTGATSEQYF | TGTGCCAGCAGGTCGACGGGGGCCACATCCGAGCAGTACTTC | . | TRBV6-1 | few | TRBJ2-7
CASSGYVAFF | TGTGCCAGCAGTGGATACGTGGCTTTCTTT | . | TRBV12-3/TRBV12-4 | many | TRBJ1-1
CASSVSSGGYYEQYF | TGCGCCAGCAGTGTATCCTCCGGGGGCTACTACGAGCAGTACTTC | . | TRBV10-2 | . | TRBJ2-7
CATYRCGEGRKKETQYF | . | . | TRBV21-1 | few | TRBJ2-5
CASSPTRFNYEQYF | TGTGCCAGCAGCCCGACACGCTTTAACTACGAGCAGTACTTC | . | TRBV6-2/TRBV6-3 | . | TRBJ2-7
CASRSDSGPYEQYF | TGTGCCAGCAGGTCCGACAGCGGACCCTACGAGCAGTACTTC | . | TRBV16 | . | TRBJ2-7
CASGTSEKTQYF | TGTGCCAGCGGGACTAGCGAGAAGACCCAGTACTTC | TRBD2 | TRBV9 | . | TRBJ2-5
CASSLPPTAPYEQYF | TGTGCCAGCAGCTTACCTCCGACAGCCCCCTACGAGCAGTACTTC | . | TRBV7-9 | few | TRBJ2-7
CSARPTSGRILVTDTQYF | TGCAGTGCTAGACCTACTAGCGGGAGAATTCTGGTCACAGATACGCAGTATTTT | TRBD2 | TRBV20-1 | . | TRBJ2-3
CASSRTGWNYGYTF | TGTGCCAGCAGTCGGACAGGCTGGAACTATGGCTACACCTTC | TRBD1 | TRBV12-3/TRBV12-4 | few | TRBJ1-2
CASSGLYTGELFF | TGTGCCAGCAGTGGACTTTACACCGGGGAGCTGTTTTTT | . | TRBV6-1 | . | TRBJ2-2
CASSRSETTASYNEQFF | TGTGCCAGCAGTAGGAGCGAAACGACGGCCTCCTACAATGAGCAGTTCTTC | . | TRBV7-6 | few | TRBJ2-1
CASSFPNDYEQYF | TGCGCCAGCAGCTTCCCGAACGACTACGAGCAGTACTTC | . | TRBV5-1 | few | TRBJ2-7
CAPTRAASDEQFF | TGTGCCCCTACCCGGGCAGCCTCGGATGAGCAGTTCTTC | . | TRBV7-9 | . | TRBJ2-1
CASSLGPSVDTQYF | TGTGCCAGCAGCCTCGGCCCTTCTGTCGATACGCAGTATTTT | . | TRBV5-6 | few | TRBJ2-3
CASSETGVSFVYEQYF | TGTGCCAGCAGCGAGACAGGGGTCTCGTTCGTCTACGAGCAGTACTTC | TRBD1 | TRBV7-9 | . | TRBJ2-7
CSAAVVAGGPDTQYF | TGCAGTGCTGCCGTGGTAGCGGGAGGGCCAGATACGCAGTATTTT | TRBD2 | TRBV20-1 | . | TRBJ2-3
CASSVTGPGTEAFF | TGCGCCAGCAGCGTTACAGGGCCTGGCACTGAAGCTTTCTTT | . | TRBV5-1 | many | TRBJ1-1
CASSPLPSHEQYF | TGCGCCAGCAGCCCGTTACCCAGCCACGAGCAGTACTTC | . | TRBV4-3 | . | TRBJ2-7
CSARQGAYEQYF | TGCAGTGCTAGACAGGGGGCCTACGAGCAGTACTTC | TRBD1 | TRBV20-1 | few | TRBJ2-7
CATSRDFAVSYNEQFF | TGTGCCACCAGCAGAGATTTCGCAGTCTCCTACAATGAGCAGTTCTTC | . | TRBV15 | . | TRBJ2-1
CATSVGTYEQYF | TGTGCCACATCGGTTGGGACCTACGAGCAGTACTTC | . | TRBV10-3 | . | TRBJ2-7
CSAPSGGTGFHEQYF | TGCAGTGCTCCCTCGGGCGGGACAGGGTTCCACGAGCAGTACTTC | TRBD1 | TRBV20-1 | many | TRBJ2-7
CASSLVSGAGYNEQFF | TGCGCCAGCAGCTTGGTTAGTGGGGCCGGCTACAATGAGCAGTTCTTC | . | TRBV5-1 | many | TRBJ2-1
CASSYQGAGTEAFF | TGTGCCAGCAGTTACCAGGGGGCGGGCACTGAAGCTTTCTTT | TRBD1 | TRBV6-5 | many | TRBJ1-1
CASSQDGRQGAFF | TGTGCCAGCAGCCAAGATGGAAGACAGGGGGCTTTCTTT | TRBD1 | TRBV14 | few | TRBJ1-1
CSAGRVYEQYF | TGCAGTGCAGGGAGGGTTTACGAGCAGTACTTC | TRBD2 | TRBV20-1 | few | TRBJ2-7
CASSKRDSNQPQHF | TGTGCCAGCTCAAAGAGGGACAGCAATCAGCCCCAGCATTTT | . | TRBV6-2/TRBV6-3 | few | TRBJ1-5
CASTNRAYEQYF | TGTGCCAGCACAAACAGGGCCTACGAGCAGTACTTC | . | TRBV2 | . | TRBJ2-7
CASSPTLKEAFF | TGTGCCAGCAGCCCAACGTTGAAGGAAGCTTTCTTT | . | TRBV7-9 | few | TRBJ1-1
CASSYAPQGTQYF | TGTGCCAGCAGTTACGCCCCTCAAGGGACCCAGTACTTC | . | TRBV6-5 | few | TRBJ2-5
CSAAGTGLSYEQYF | TGCAGTGCGGCAGGGACAGGCCTCTCCTACGAGCAGTACTTC | TRBD1 | TRBV20-1 | few | TRBJ2-7